This entry lists 18 T cell receptor beta chains sequenced from one sample in a study of blood T cell repertoires in COVID-19. The protocol was immunoSEQ multiplex PCR, while the TCRdb copy is restricted to in-frame clones and leaves out a portion. The sample holds under 55,000 clones, approximately 87% seen once. The sample was peripheral blood. These receptor sequences come from a human donor in a cohort sampled during active COVID-19.

V usage is TRBV7-2 and J usage is TRBJ1-6; no firm D call. The CDR3 is 12 residues long. The V end was cut by 3 bases, the J end by 5 bases, with 2 bases between. Looked up from germline, CDR1 is SGHTA and CDR2 is FQGNSA. CDR3 in amino acids: CASSFNNSPLHF. The CDR3 DNA sequence: TGTGCCAGCAGCTTTAATAATTCACCCCTCCACTTT.

This clone was detected only once. The V call is TRBV7-2, the J call TRBJ2-1, with 12 positions matching TRBD2. From germline, CDR1 is SGHTA and CDR2 FQGNSA. V lost 4 bases, J lost 6 bases, and 1 base stayed unmatched. CDR3 length: 14 residues. The CDR3 region is CASSSSGGANEQFF. The DNA of the CDR3 is TGTGCCAGCAGCTCTAGCGGGGGGGCCAATGAGCAGTTCTTC.

The chain joins TRBV25-1 to TRBJ1-4; 7 nucleotides agree with TRBD1. This CDR3 has 14 amino acids. With V trimmed by 4 bases and J by 8 bases, 7 bases remained unmatched. CDR1 is MGHDK and CDR2 is SYGVNS in the germline V gene. The CDR3: CASSAPQGREKLFF. In DNA form, the CDR3 reads TGTGCCAGCAGTGCCCCACAGGGGCGCGAAAAACTGTTTTTT.

The chain has TRBV18 and TRBJ2-7, with 7 bases aligning to TRBD1. With V trimmed by 6 bases and J by 3 bases, 5 bases remained unmatched. In germline, CDR1 is KGHSH, CDR2 LQKENI. The CDR3 loop spans 13 amino acids. CDR3 nucleotide sequence: TGTGCCAGCTCGCAGGGGGTTTTCTACGAGCAGTACTTC. This codes for CASSQGVFYEQYF.

This clone was seen more than once but under ten times. The chain couples TRBV19 to TRBJ1-2; tentative D call: TRBD1 (5 bases). This CDR3 is 14 amino acids long. Trimming removed 4 bases at V and 0 bases at J, with 9 bases between. Per germline, CDR1 LNHDA and CDR2 SQIVND (reference sequence). The CDR3 here is CASSRMTANYGYTF. CDR3 DNA: TGTGCCAGTAGTAGAATGACAGCTAACTATGGCTACACCTTC.

This rearrangement joins TRBV18 to TRBJ2-1, with D tentatively TRBD1 (5 bases). The V gene lost 5 bases and the J gene lost 4 bases, with 18 bases spanning the gap. Per the germline V gene, CDR1 is KGHSH and CDR2 is LQKENI. The CDR3 is made up of 16 amino acids. The chain's CDR3 is CASSLGLGIGYNEQFF. The CDR3 DNA follows: TGTGCCAGCTCATTGGGGCTGGGTATAGGATACAATGAGCAGTTCTTC. Based on the CDR3 plus reference TRBV18 and TRBJ2-1, the full variable domain is NAGVMQNPRHLVRRRGQEARLRCSPMKGHSHVYWYRQLPEEGLKFMVYLQKENIIDESGMPKERFSAEFPKEGPSILRIQQVVRGDSAAYFCASSLGLGIGYNEQFFGPGTRLTVL.

The count of this clone is one. The chain uses TRBV14 and TRBJ1-6; no clear D. In germline, CDR1 is SGHDN, CDR2 FVKESK. V was shortened by 2 bases and J by 13 bases, with 12 bases between the two germline ends. The CDR3 is made up of 13 amino acids. Written as DNA, the CDR3 is TGTGCCAGCAGCCAACAGCGAGGTCAGCCCCTCCACTTT. It codes for CASSQQRGQPLHF.

This chain joins TRBV4-3 and TRBJ2-6, with a weak D call TRBD2 (6 bases). V was shortened by 1 base and J by 1 base, with 8 bases between the two germline ends. CDR1 and CDR2 (germline): LGHNA, YSLEER. The CDR3 has 16 residues. The CDR3 loop is CASSQGRGSGANVLTF. In DNA form, the CDR3 reads TGCGCCAGCAGCCAAGGGAGGGGATCTGGGGCCAACGTCCTGACTTTC.

This clone has just one count. This rearrangement joins TRBV9 to TRBJ2-1, with 11 bases that match TRBD1. Germline values: CDR1 SGDLS, CDR2 YYNGEE. The ends lost 4 bases at V and 5 bases at J; junction bases unmatched: 5. CDR3 length: 15 residues. DNA for the CDR3: TGTGCCAGCAGCCCCAGGGGACAGGGGGACAATGAGCAGTTCTTC. Protein product: CASSPRGQGDNEQFF.

The gene calls are TRBV5-1 and TRBJ1-1, with 8 bases identical to TRBD1. Germline CDR1 is SGHRS and CDR2 is YFSETQ. This CDR3 region has 15 residues. Trimming took 0 bases from V and 4 from J; bases not matched to a gene: 5. The CDR3 sequence is CASSLVTGEVTEAFF. In DNA, the CDR3 is TGCGCCAGCAGCTTGGTGACAGGGGAGGTCACTGAAGCTTTCTTT.

This clone was observed once. The chain carries TRBV28 and TRBJ2-7, with D possibly TRBD1 on 6 matching bases. The CDR3 is made up of 15 amino acids. Trimming cost V 5 bases and J 3 bases, with 17 bases left between them. Per germline, CDR1 MDHEN and CDR2 SYDVKM. CDR3 sequence: CASSRSRDTGYEQYF. CDR3 DNA sequence: TGTGCCAGCAGTCGTAGCCGGGACACTGGCTACGAGCAGTACTTC.

The chain combines TRBV7-2 with TRBJ2-1; 8 bases line up with TRBD2. After removal of 5 bases from V and 3 bases from J, the junction contained 9 bases not matched to a gene. Germline CDR1 SGHTA, CDR2 FQGNSA. This CDR3 has 16 amino acids. CDR3 amino acids: CASSRSGAPVYNEQFF. The CDR3 region has the DNA TGTGCCAGCAGCCGTAGCGGGGCTCCCGTCTACAATGAGCAGTTCTTC.

The chain joins TRBV5-1 to TRBJ2-5, with a possible D match to TRBD2 (5 bases). V gave up 4 bases and J gave up 5 bases, with 21 bases separating them. This CDR3 has 16 residues. The germline V gene has CDR1 SGHRS and CDR2 YFSETQ. DNA of the CDR3: TGCGCCAGCAGCGGGAGATCATTAGGCCGGATGGAGACCCAGTACTTC. This codes for CASSGRSLGRMETQYF.

This chain connects TRBV19 to TRBJ1-4; TRBD1 aligns across 7 bases. Germline CDR1 reads LNHDA; CDR2 reads SQIVND (reference sequence). The CDR3 covers 17 residues. After removal of 4 bases from V and 7 bases from J, the junction contained 15 bases not matched to a gene. The chain's CDR3 is CASSTLPRDSQREKLFF. CDR3 bases: TGTGCCAGTAGTACCTTACCCCGGGACAGCCAGCGTGAAAAACTGTTTTTT.

The chain recombines TRBV7-9 with TRBJ2-7, with D perhaps TRBD1 (6 bases). V was clipped by 3 bases and J by 4 bases, with 10 bases between them. The length of the CDR3 is 13 residues. Per germline, CDR1 SEHNR and CDR2 FQNEAQ (reference sequence). CDR3 amino acids: CASSLTGTYEQYF. Written as DNA, the CDR3 is TGTGCCAGCAGCTTGACAGGAACATACGAGCAGTACTTC.

This clone was observed a single time. The genes are TRBV19 and TRBJ1-5; a possible D gene is TRBD1 (5 bases). The CDR3 is 15 residues long. Trimming took off 5 bases at V and 7 bases at J, with 18 bases between the two ends. CDR1 is LNHDA and CDR2 is SQIVND in the germline V gene (reference sequence). Written as DNA, the CDR3 is TGTGCCAGTAGTCTTTTTCGGGAGGGGAGGCAGCCCCAGCATTTT. Residues: CASSLFREGRQPQHF.

This rearrangement joins TRBV23-1 to TRBJ2-1, with a tentative D call TRBD2 (6 bases). TRBV23-1 is classed as an ORF, of uncertain function. The germline V and J ends were trimmed by 5 bases and 4 bases, with 15 bases remaining between them. This CDR3 contains 15 residues. The CDR3 reads CASSVPGVKYNEQFF. CDR3 bases: TGCGCCAGCAGTGTACCGGGAGTTAAATACAATGAGCAGTTCTTC.

The chain uses TRBV28 and TRBJ1-2, with 11 bases lining up with TRBD1. CDR3 length: 16 residues. Trimming removed 5 bases from V and 4 bases from J; junction bases left unmatched: 9. CDR1 and CDR2 from the germline V gene are MDHEN and SYDVKM. CDR3 nucleotide sequence: TGTGCCAGCAGTACCTCCGGACAGGGGGCGCTCTATGGCTACACCTTC. Translated, it gives CASSTSGQGALYGYTF.